Below, 18 T cell receptor beta chains from the same sample are listed, as sequenced in a study of early T cells in non-severe SARS-CoV-2 infection. TCRdb independently ran MiXCR on the 5' RACE reads; one entry per CDR3 protein. The repertoire includes roughly 51,000 distinct CDR3 sequences, roughly 7.8% of them detected once, and over 9.5% sits in the top ten. The sample here was whole blood, taken at baseline. The receptors derive from an adult who was a healthcare worker with PCR-confirmed SARS-CoV-2 infection or an uninfected control (not recorded which).

Regarding this clonotype: At one of its ends the junction is not consistent with the germline gene, which may arise from a read error. The chain recombines TRBV7-7 with TRBJ2-7, with 11 bases lining up with TRBD2. The CDR3 has 13 amino acids. The germline gives CDR1 SSHAT, CDR2 FNYEAQ (reference sequence). The CDR3 DNA reads TGTGCTAGCAGCTTAGCGGGAGGGGGGGAGCAGTACTTC. Encoded protein: CASSLAGGGEQYF.

There are many counts of this clonotype. This chain uses TRBV7-2 with TRBJ2-1; 13 nucleotides align to TRBD2. The CDR3 totals 15 residues. The ends lost 5 bases at V and 6 bases at J; junction bases unmatched: 4. From germline, CDR1 is SGHTA and CDR2 FQGNSA. The CDR3 sequence is CASSGGLAGFNEQFF. In DNA, the CDR3 is TGTGCCAGCAGCGGGGGACTAGCGGGATTCAATGAGCAGTTCTTC.

This clonotype was seen at least ten times. The chain couples TRBV28 to TRBJ1-2, with 7 bases matching TRBD1. The CDR3 contains 11 residues. Germline assignment: CDR1 MDHEN and CDR2 SYDVKM. Losses at the gene ends were 6 bases for V and 8 bases for J; bases not matched to a gene: 3. For the CDR3, the DNA is TGTGCCAGCAGCCACAGGGGCGGCTACACCTTC. Translating it yields CASSHRGGYTF.

This clonotype was detected only a few times. The rearrangement joins TRBV29-1 to TRBJ2-5; maybe TRBD1 (5 bases). The CDR3 is 12 residues long. Germline V lookup: CDR1 SQVTM, CDR2 ANQGSEA. The V end was cut by 3 bases, the J end by 5 bases, with 10 bases between. CDR3 in amino acids: CSVEGQRETQYF. In nucleotides, the CDR3 is TGCAGCGTTGAGGGGCAAAGGGAGACCCAGTACTTC.

In this sample, this clonotype turned up a few times. The J gene is TRBJ2-3, the V gene TRBV7-2, with D possibly being TRBD2 (6 bases). From germline, CDR1 is SGHTA and CDR2 FQGNSA. The CDR3 loop spans 19 amino acids. Trimming removed 3 bases from V and 6 bases from J, with 28 bases in between. CDR3 in amino acids: CASSFPPPHLGGIRDTQYF. CDR3 in DNA: TGTGCCAGCAGCTTCCCCCCACCGCACCTCGGCGGGATCCGGGATACGCAGTATTTT.

In its sample, this clonotype was seen many times. The genes are TRBV7-3 and TRBJ2-2; TRBD2 aligns across 11 bases. V lost 3 bases to trimming and J lost 6 bases; unmatched junction nucleotides: 9. The CDR3 has 17 residues. Per germline, CDR1 SGHTA and CDR2 FQGTGA. The DNA of the CDR3 is TGTGCCAGCAGCTTGCTTAGCGGGAGGGCCTCTCCCGGGGAGCTGTTTTTT. Its protein is CASSLLSGRASPGELFF.

Ten or more counts support this clonotype. The chain links TRBV6-1 to TRBJ2-1; D could derive from TRBD1 or TRBD2 (6 bases each). The CDR3 loop spans 13 amino acids. Germline-derived CDR1 and CDR2 are MNHNS and SASEGT. Trimming shortened V by 11 bases and J by 2 bases, and 13 bases separated the two germline ends. As DNA, the CDR3 is TGTGCCCAAGGCCGGGGGCCCTACAATGAGCAGTTCTTC. Translated: CAQGRGPYNEQFF.

This clonotype was observed at least ten times. The chain links TRBV4-1 to TRBJ2-1; D uncertain. Between the trimmed V and J ends, which lost 7 bases and 5 bases, there was a span of 15 bases. This CDR3 has 14 amino acids. From germline, CDR1 is MGHRA and CDR2 YSYEKL. This CDR3 reads CASTSLIGDNEQFF. CDR3 nucleotides: TGCGCCAGCACCTCTCTGATTGGCGACAATGAGCAGTTCTTC.

This clonotype was found a few times. The chain uses TRBV7-2 and TRBJ2-1; perhaps TRBD2 as D (6 bases). The CDR3 consists of 16 residues. V was shortened by 2 bases and J by 0 bases, with 11 bases between the two germline ends. Germline-derived CDR1 and CDR2 are SGHTA and FQGNSA. The chain's CDR3 is CASSLSIAASYNEQFF. CDR3 nucleotides: TGTGCCAGCAGCTTATCTATAGCGGCCTCCTACAATGAGCAGTTCTTC.

This clonotype was seen a few times. Its ends do not fully match the called genes, so a read error is possible. The CDR3, as DNA: TGCAGTGCCCTCTCGGTCAACTCCGTACTCTCTGGAAGTACCAACGTCCTGATTTTC. Its protein product is CSALSVNSVLSGSTNVLIF. The rearrangement links TRBV20-1 to TRBJ2-6; D uncertain. The CDR3 runs 19 residues. CDR1 is DFQATT and CDR2 is SNEGSKA in the germline V gene (reference sequence).

This clonotype appeared many times. The chain carries TRBV6-1 and TRBJ2-7, with 8 bases lining up with TRBD2. This CDR3 region has 13 residues. Germline CDR1 is MNHNS and CDR2 is SASEGT. The junction had 3 bases not matched to a gene; V was cut back by 5 bases and J by 3 bases. This chain's CDR3 is CASSPTSVYEQYF. The DNA for the CDR3 is TGTGCCAGCAGTCCGACTAGCGTCTACGAGCAGTACTTC.

This clonotype was seen many times. This chain connects TRBV30 to TRBJ2-1, with TRBD1 as a possible D gene (5 bases). CDR3 length: 15 amino acids. Germline V CDR1 and CDR2: GTSNPN, SVGIG (reference sequence). V was shortened by 0 bases and J by 6 bases, with 15 bases between the two germline ends. CDR3 DNA sequence: TGTGCCTGGAGTGTACAGGCAGTACCCCGCAATGAGCAGTTCTTC. This translates into CAWSVQAVPRNEQFF.

DNA of the CDR3: TGTGCCTGGAGTGTACCCAGAGGTGGGGCCGGGACCCCAAATGAGCAGTTCTTC. As protein: CAWSVPRGGAGTPNEQFF. The chain uses TRBV30 and TRBJ2-1; tentatively, D is TRBD1 or TRBD2 (5 bases each). Trimming removed 0 bases at V and 7 bases at J, with 25 bases between. Per germline, CDR1 GTSNPN and CDR2 SVGIG (reference sequence). The CDR3 contains 18 residues.

This clonotype was observed at least ten times. The rearrangement links TRBV4-3 to TRBJ1-2; TRBD1 matches at 7 bases. Trimming cost V 4 bases and J 6 bases; bases outside gene matches: 14. Germline values: CDR1 LGHNA, CDR2 YSLEER. The CDR3 loop spans 16 amino acids. The CDR3: CASSPGPGQRIHGYTF. CDR3 coding DNA: TGCGCCAGCAGCCCGGGGCCGGGACAGCGGATTCATGGCTACACCTTC.

CDR3 amino acids: CSAREASGTEAFF. In DNA form, the CDR3 reads TGCAGTGCTAGAGAGGCCTCGGGCACTGAAGCTTTCTTT. The chain recombines TRBV20-1 with TRBJ1-1; D is undetermined. The CDR3 runs 13 residues. Deletions cut 0 bases from V and 4 bases from J, with 9 bases between. Germline V CDR1 and CDR2: DFQATT, SNEGSKA (reference sequence).

Turning to this clonotype: This may be a read error, as it is one base from a much larger clone. V is TRBV7-2 and J is TRBJ2-5, with 10 bases aligning to TRBD2. This CDR3 is 17 amino acids long. With V trimmed by 5 bases and J by 4 bases, 13 bases remained unmatched. Germline V lookup: CDR1 SGHTA, CDR2 FQGNSA. CDR3 sequence (DNA): TGTGCCAGCAGCCCTCCGGGACCAGCGGGAGGGCGAGAGACCCAGTACTTC. Its protein is CASSPPGPAGGRETQYF.

In nucleotides, the CDR3 is TGTGCCAGCAGTCCAGGACTAGCGGGAGGATCCGAGGAGCTGTTTTTT. Its protein product is CASSPGLAGGSEELFF. The chain links TRBV28 to TRBJ2-2; 14 bases are shared with TRBD2. Per germline, CDR1 MDHEN and CDR2 SYDVKM. CDR3 length: 16 amino acids. The V and J ends lost 5 bases and 10 bases, in that order; junction bases with no gene match: 9.

This clonotype was found many times. The rearrangement links TRBV14 to TRBJ2-7; 9 bases are shared with TRBD1. The germline CDR1 and CDR2 sequences are SGHDN and FVKESK. The CDR3 runs to 22 residues. V shed 0 bases, J shed 4 bases, and the junction held 25 bases outside the gene matches. This chain's CDR3 is CASSQEGVRDRVRSPIWYEQYF. CDR3 bases: TGTGCCAGCAGCCAAGAAGGGGTCCGGGACAGGGTAAGATCACCTATTTGGTACGAGCAGTACTTC. Full variable domain (missing parts from reference TRBV14 and TRBJ2-7): EAGVTQFPSHSVIEKGQTVTLRCDPISGHDNLYWYRRVMGKEIKFLLHFVKESKQDESGMPNNRFLAERTGGTYSTLKVQPAELEDSGVYFCASSQEGVRDRVRSPIWYEQYFGPGTRLTVT.